This is a list of T cell receptor beta chains from one sample in a study of T cell changes during pregnancy in multiple sclerosis. The table came from immunoSEQ multiplex PCR; TCRdb's copy has only in-frame clones and leaves some out. This sample has tens of thousands of clones, with around 90% found just once. The sample in question was CD4+ T cells from peripheral blood mononuclear cells, obtained before pregnancy. The receptors were sampled from a female donor with multiple sclerosis, enrolled in a pregnancy study. Each CDR3 is given with its conserved first and last residue. A D gene is named only where the DNA matches it firmly. Clone size is given for some rows only: seen once, a few or many times, or a class if the clone is expanded.

j_gene: TRBJ1-1
abundance: -
v_gene: TRBV4-1
d_gene: -
CDR3aa: CASRGPGSRTEAFF
CDR3nt: TGCGCCAGCAGGGGGCCGGGTAGCCGCACTGAAGCTTTCTTT

j_gene: TRBJ1-4
abundance: -
v_gene: TRBV30
d_gene: -
CDR3aa: CAWEGEGEEKLFF
CDR3nt: TGTGCCTGGGAGGGGGAAGGGGAGGAAAAACTGTTTTTT

j_gene: TRBJ2-5
abundance: -
v_gene: TRBV7-9
d_gene: TRBD2
CDR3aa: CASSWGTSGGARAQETQYF
CDR3nt: TGTGCCAGCAGCTGGGGGACTAGCGGGGGGGCTCGGGCACAAGAGACCCAGTACTTC

j_gene: TRBJ1-2
abundance: -
v_gene: TRBV12-5
d_gene: TRBD1
CDR3aa: CASHGQGHGYTF
CDR3nt: TGTGCTAGCCACGGACAGGGGCATGGCTACACCTTC

j_gene: TRBJ1-1
abundance: -
v_gene: TRBV21-1
d_gene: -
CDR3aa: CASSKTGGVNLNTEAFF
CDR3nt: TGTGCCAGCAGCAAAACTGGGGGGGTGAATCTAAACACTGAAGCTTTCTTT

j_gene: TRBJ2-3
abundance: -
v_gene: TRBV11-1
d_gene: -
CDR3aa: CASSLLWAGDTQYF
CDR3nt: TGTGCCAGCAGCTTACTTTGGGCAGGGGATACGCAGTATTTT

j_gene: TRBJ1-2
abundance: -
v_gene: TRBV6-6
d_gene: TRBD1
CDR3aa: CASRPTGGASNYGYTF
CDR3nt: TGTGCCAGCAGGCCGACAGGGGGCGCATCCAACTATGGCTACACCTTC

j_gene: TRBJ1-5
abundance: -
v_gene: TRBV6-1
d_gene: TRBD1
CDR3aa: CASSGRQGSNQPQHF
CDR3nt: TGTGCCAGCAGTGGACGACAGGGTTCCAATCAGCCCCAGCATTTT

j_gene: TRBJ1-3
abundance: -
v_gene: TRBV6-6
d_gene: TRBD1
CDR3aa: CASRAGGSGNTIYF
CDR3nt: TGTGCCAGCAGGGCAGGGGGCTCTGGAAACACCATATATTTT

j_gene: TRBJ1-1
abundance: -
v_gene: TRBV29-1
d_gene: -
CDR3aa: CSVASGTITEAFF
CDR3nt: TGCAGCGTTGCTTCCGGGACTATCACTGAAGCTTTCTTT

j_gene: TRBJ1-5
abundance: -
v_gene: TRBV6-5
d_gene: TRBD1
CDR3aa: CASRETGLSNQPQHF
CDR3nt: TGTGCCAGCAGGGAGACAGGGCTAAGCAATCAGCCCCAGCATTTT

j_gene: TRBJ2-1
abundance: once
v_gene: TRBV18
d_gene: -
CDR3aa: CASSAPGVASYNEQFF
CDR3nt: TGTGCCAGCTCAGCGCCGGGGGTAGCCTCCTACAATGAGCAGTTCTTC

j_gene: TRBJ1-1
abundance: -
v_gene: TRBV10-3
d_gene: -
CDR3aa: CAISDSGGSAFF
CDR3nt: TGTGCCATCAGTGACTCTGGGGGCAGCGCTTTCTTT

j_gene: TRBJ2-5
abundance: -
v_gene: TRBV11-3
d_gene: TRBD2
CDR3aa: CASSLVTPASGGETQYF
CDR3nt: TGTGCCAGCAGCTTAGTGACCCCGGCGAGCGGGGGGGAGACCCAGTACTTC

j_gene: TRBJ2-7
abundance: -
v_gene: TRBV6-5
d_gene: -
CDR3aa: CASSYDRNYEQYF
CDR3nt: TGTGCCAGCAGTTACGACAGGAACTACGAGCAGTACTTC

j_gene: TRBJ1-6
abundance: -
v_gene: TRBV7-2
d_gene: -
CDR3aa: CASSSAPGINSPLHF
CDR3nt: TGTGCCAGCAGCTCGGCCCCCGGGATTAATTCACCCCTCCACTTT

j_gene: TRBJ1-6
abundance: -
v_gene: TRBV13
d_gene: -
CDR3aa: CASSSRDFNYNSPLHF
CDR3nt: TGTGCCAGCAGCAGCCGGGACTTCAATTATAATTCACCCCTCCACTTT

j_gene: TRBJ2-3
abundance: -
v_gene: TRBV6-1
d_gene: -
CDR3aa: CASSPNLIGTDTQYF
CDR3nt: TGTGCCAGCAGTCCGAACCTAATCGGCACAGATACGCAGTATTTT

j_gene: TRBJ2-7
abundance: -
v_gene: TRBV4-1
d_gene: -
CDR3aa: CASSQDRQGPAYEQYF
CDR3nt: TGCGCCAGCAGCCAAGATCGGCAGGGCCCTGCCTACGAGCAGTACTTC

j_gene: TRBJ2-5
abundance: -
v_gene: TRBV5-5
d_gene: -
CDR3aa: CASSLGGGETQYF
CDR3nt: TGTGCCAGCAGCTTGGGGGGAGGCGAGACCCAGTACTTC

j_gene: TRBJ2-3
abundance: -
v_gene: TRBV5-4
d_gene: TRBD2
CDR3aa: CASNTAGGPWGTQYF
CDR3nt: TGTGCCAGCAACACAGCGGGGGGGCCTTGGGGGACGCAGTATTTT

j_gene: TRBJ1-2
abundance: -
v_gene: TRBV25-1
d_gene: -
CDR3aa: CASSEIGLGDGYTF
CDR3nt: TGTGCCAGCAGTGAAATAGGGCTAGGGGATGGCTACACCTTC

j_gene: TRBJ2-7
abundance: -
v_gene: TRBV30
d_gene: TRBD1
CDR3aa: CAWSVSRTGEQYF
CDR3nt: TGTGCCTGGAGTGTAAGCCGGACAGGGGAGCAGTACTTC

j_gene: TRBJ1-2
abundance: -
v_gene: TRBV18
d_gene: -
CDR3aa: CASSPVKGGNYGYTF
CDR3nt: TGTGCCAGCTCACCAGTGAAGGGAGGGAACTATGGCTACACCTTC

j_gene: TRBJ2-7
abundance: -
v_gene: TRBV5-6
d_gene: -
CDR3aa: CASRDGVSYEQYF
CDR3nt: TGTGCCAGCAGGGACGGGGTCTCCTACGAGCAGTACTTC

j_gene: TRBJ1-1
abundance: -
v_gene: TRBV19
d_gene: -
CDR3aa: CASSIQGVFEAAFF
CDR3nt: TGTGCCAGTAGTATCCAGGGCGTATTCGAAGCGGCTTTCTTT

j_gene: TRBJ1-4
abundance: -
v_gene: TRBV5-1
d_gene: TRBD1
CDR3aa: CASSLVPNPGGPLNEKLFF
CDR3nt: TGCGCCAGCAGCTTGGTCCCGAACCCAGGGGGTCCACTTAATGAAAAACTGTTTTTT

j_gene: TRBJ1-2
abundance: -
v_gene: TRBV6-6
d_gene: -
CDR3aa: CASSYNIPGYTF
CDR3nt: TGTGCCAGCAGTTACAATATCCCTGGCTACACCTTC

j_gene: TRBJ1-5
abundance: -
v_gene: TRBV5-1
d_gene: TRBD1
CDR3aa: CASSPGQGNQPQHF
CDR3nt: TGCGCCAGCAGCCCCGGACAGGGCAATCAGCCCCAGCATTTT

j_gene: TRBJ2-3
abundance: -
v_gene: TRBV7-3
d_gene: TRBD2
CDR3aa: CASSGAGDTDTQYF
CDR3nt: TGTGCCAGCAGTGGGGCGGGGGACACAGATACGCAGTATTTT

j_gene: TRBJ2-3
abundance: -
v_gene: TRBV19
d_gene: TRBD2
CDR3aa: CASSIGGSSTAGRTDTQYF
CDR3nt: TGTGCCAGTAGTATAGGGGGCTCGTCGACAGCGGGGCGCACAGATACGCAGTATTTT

j_gene: TRBJ2-5
abundance: -
v_gene: TRBV5-4
d_gene: TRBD1
CDR3aa: CASSFLTGLEKTQYF
CDR3nt: TGTGCCAGCAGCTTTCTGACAGGGCTCGAAAAGACCCAGTACTTC

j_gene: TRBJ1-3
abundance: few
v_gene: TRBV25-1
d_gene: TRBD1
CDR3aa: CASSGTGSGNTIYF
CDR3nt: TGTGCCAGCAGTGGGACAGGCTCTGGAAACACCATATATTTT

j_gene: TRBJ2-3
abundance: -
v_gene: TRBV5-4
d_gene: TRBD2
CDR3aa: CASSIGLAGGVGTDTQYF
CDR3nt: TGTGCCAGCAGCATCGGACTAGCGGGGGGAGTTGGCACAGATACGCAGTATTTT

j_gene: TRBJ2-3
abundance: -
v_gene: TRBV7-2
d_gene: TRBD2
CDR3aa: CASRLSGGPTQYF
CDR3nt: TGTGCCAGCAGATTAAGCGGGGGGCCTACGCAGTATTTT

j_gene: TRBJ1-2
abundance: -
v_gene: TRBV7-3
d_gene: TRBD1
CDR3aa: CASSVNRGSSYGYTF
CDR3nt: TGTGCCAGCAGCGTCAACAGGGGAAGTAGCTATGGCTACACCTTC

j_gene: TRBJ2-7
abundance: -
v_gene: TRBV4-3
d_gene: TRBD2
CDR3aa: CASSQGRGGYEQYF
CDR3nt: TGCGCCAGCAGCCAAGGCCGGGGGGGCTACGAGCAGTACTTC

j_gene: TRBJ2-7
abundance: -
v_gene: TRBV7-9
d_gene: TRBD1
CDR3aa: CASSRDRGTGEQYF
CDR3nt: TGTGCCAGCAGCCGGGACAGGGGGACTGGGGAGCAGTACTTC

j_gene: TRBJ2-2
abundance: -
v_gene: TRBV5-1
d_gene: TRBD1
CDR3aa: CASSSSGTVEIGELFF
CDR3nt: TGCGCCAGCAGCTCGTCCGGGACAGTGGAGATCGGGGAGCTGTTTTTT

j_gene: TRBJ2-7
abundance: few
v_gene: TRBV12-5
d_gene: -
CDR3aa: CASGALAGTAYEQYF
CDR3nt: TGTGCTAGTGGGGCTTTAGCGGGGACAGCCTACGAGCAGTACTTC

j_gene: TRBJ2-1
abundance: -
v_gene: TRBV19
d_gene: TRBD2
CDR3aa: CASSIELAGRGIEQFF
CDR3nt: TGTGCCAGTAGTATAGAACTAGCGGGGCGGGGTATTGAGCAGTTCTTC

j_gene: TRBJ2-4
abundance: -
v_gene: TRBV7-2
d_gene: -
CDR3aa: CASSLVGGQHIQYF
CDR3nt: TGTGCCAGCAGCTTAGTAGGAGGACAGCACATTCAGTACTTC

j_gene: TRBJ1-1
abundance: -
v_gene: TRBV6-5
d_gene: TRBD1
CDR3aa: CASSRDSSLNTEAFF
CDR3nt: TGTGCCAGCAGTCGGGACAGTAGCCTGAACACTGAAGCTTTCTTT

j_gene: TRBJ1-5
abundance: once
v_gene: TRBV19
d_gene: -
CDR3aa: CASSKGGDSNQPQHF
CDR3nt: TGTGCCAGTAGTAAGGGCGGGGATAGCAATCAGCCCCAGCATTTT

j_gene: TRBJ2-7
abundance: -
v_gene: TRBV7-6
d_gene: -
CDR3aa: CASSLRGGSSYEQYF
CDR3nt: TGTGCCAGCAGCTTAAGGGGGGGAAGCTCCTACGAGCAGTACTTC